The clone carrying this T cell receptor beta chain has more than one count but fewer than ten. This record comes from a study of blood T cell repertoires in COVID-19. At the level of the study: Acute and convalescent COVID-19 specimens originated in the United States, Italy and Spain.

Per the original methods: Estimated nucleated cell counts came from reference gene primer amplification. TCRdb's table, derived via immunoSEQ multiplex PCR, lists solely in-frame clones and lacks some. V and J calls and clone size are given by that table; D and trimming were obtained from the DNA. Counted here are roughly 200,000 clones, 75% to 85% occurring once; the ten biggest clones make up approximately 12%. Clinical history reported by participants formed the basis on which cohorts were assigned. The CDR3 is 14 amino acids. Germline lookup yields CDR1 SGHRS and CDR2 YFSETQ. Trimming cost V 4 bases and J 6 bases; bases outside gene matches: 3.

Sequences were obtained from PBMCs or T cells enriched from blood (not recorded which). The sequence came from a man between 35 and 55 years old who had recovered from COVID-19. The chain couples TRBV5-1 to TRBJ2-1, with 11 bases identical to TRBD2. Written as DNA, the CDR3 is TGCGCCAGCAGCCGGCTAGCGGGGGGCAATGAGCAGTTCTTC. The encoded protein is CASSRLAGGNEQFF.